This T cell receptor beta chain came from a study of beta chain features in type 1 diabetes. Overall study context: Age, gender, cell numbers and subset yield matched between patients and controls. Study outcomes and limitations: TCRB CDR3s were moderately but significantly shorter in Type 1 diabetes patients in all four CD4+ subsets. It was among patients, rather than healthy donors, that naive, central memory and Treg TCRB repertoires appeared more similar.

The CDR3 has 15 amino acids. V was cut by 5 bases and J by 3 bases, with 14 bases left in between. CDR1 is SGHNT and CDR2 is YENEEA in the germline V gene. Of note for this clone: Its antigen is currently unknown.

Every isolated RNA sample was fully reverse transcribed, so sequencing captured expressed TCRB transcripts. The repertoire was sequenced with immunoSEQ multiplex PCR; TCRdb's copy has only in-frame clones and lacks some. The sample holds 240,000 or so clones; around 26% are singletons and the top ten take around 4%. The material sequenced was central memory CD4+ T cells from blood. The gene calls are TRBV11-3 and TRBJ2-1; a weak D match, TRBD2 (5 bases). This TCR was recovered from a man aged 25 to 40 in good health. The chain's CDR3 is CASSPGSSDYNEQFF. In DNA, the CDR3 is TGTGCCAGCAGCCCTGGAAGTAGCGACTACAATGAGCAGTTCTTC.